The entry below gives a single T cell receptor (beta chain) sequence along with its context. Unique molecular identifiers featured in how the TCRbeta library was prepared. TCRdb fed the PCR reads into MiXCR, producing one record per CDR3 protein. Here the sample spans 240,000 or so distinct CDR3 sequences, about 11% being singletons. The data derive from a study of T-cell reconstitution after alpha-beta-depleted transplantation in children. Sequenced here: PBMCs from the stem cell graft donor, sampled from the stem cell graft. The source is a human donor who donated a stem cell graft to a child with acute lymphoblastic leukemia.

The CDR3 DNA reads TGTGCCAGCAGTGATCCGGGACTAGCGGGAGGGAGTCCTTCCGAGCAGTACTTC. Protein product: CASSDPGLAGGSPSEQYF. The rearrangement links TRBV2 to TRBJ2-7, with 16 bases fitting TRBD2. The trim removed 3 bases at V and 6 bases at J, leaving 11 bases unmatched. CDR1 and CDR2 from the germline V gene are SNHLY and FYNNEI. The CDR3 loop spans 18 amino acids.